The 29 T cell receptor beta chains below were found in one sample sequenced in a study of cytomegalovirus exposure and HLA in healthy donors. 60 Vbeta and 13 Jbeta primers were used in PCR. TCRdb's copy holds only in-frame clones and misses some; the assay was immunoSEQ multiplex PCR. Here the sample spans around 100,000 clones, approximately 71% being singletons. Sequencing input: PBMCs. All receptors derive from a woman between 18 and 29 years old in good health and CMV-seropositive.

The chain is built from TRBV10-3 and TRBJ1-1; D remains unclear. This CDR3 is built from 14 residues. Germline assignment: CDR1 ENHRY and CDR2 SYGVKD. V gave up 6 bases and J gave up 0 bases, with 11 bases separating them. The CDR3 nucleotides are TGTGCCATCAGGGCAGGTGATATGAACACTGAAGCTTTCTTT. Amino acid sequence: CAIRAGDMNTEAFF.

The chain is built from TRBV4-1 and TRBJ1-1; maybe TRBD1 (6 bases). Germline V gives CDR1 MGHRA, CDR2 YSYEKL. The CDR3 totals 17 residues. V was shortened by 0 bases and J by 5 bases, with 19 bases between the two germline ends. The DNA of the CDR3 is TGCGCCAGCAGCCAAGAGGCGACCACAGGGAGGGGGACTGAAGCTTTCTTT. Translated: CASSQEATTGRGTEAFF.

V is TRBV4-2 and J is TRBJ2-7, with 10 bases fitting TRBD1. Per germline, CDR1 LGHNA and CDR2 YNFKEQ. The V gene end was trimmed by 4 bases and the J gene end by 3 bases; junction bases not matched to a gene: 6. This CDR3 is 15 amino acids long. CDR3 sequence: CASSPSGTGDYEQYF. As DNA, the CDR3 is TGTGCCAGCAGCCCCTCCGGGACAGGGGACTACGAGCAGTACTTC.

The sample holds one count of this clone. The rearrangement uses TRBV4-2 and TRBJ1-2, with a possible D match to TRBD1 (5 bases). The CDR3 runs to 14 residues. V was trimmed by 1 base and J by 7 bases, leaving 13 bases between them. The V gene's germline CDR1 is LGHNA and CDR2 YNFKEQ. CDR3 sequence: CASSQGGGAAGYTF. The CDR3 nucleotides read TGTGCCAGCAGCCAAGGGGGAGGGGCGGCTGGCTACACCTTC.

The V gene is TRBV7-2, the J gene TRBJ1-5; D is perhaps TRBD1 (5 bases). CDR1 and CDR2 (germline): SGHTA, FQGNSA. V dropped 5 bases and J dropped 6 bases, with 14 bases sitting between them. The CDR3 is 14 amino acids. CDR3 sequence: CASSVRGGGQPQHF. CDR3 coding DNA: TGTGCCAGCAGCGTAAGGGGAGGAGGTCAGCCCCAGCATTTT.

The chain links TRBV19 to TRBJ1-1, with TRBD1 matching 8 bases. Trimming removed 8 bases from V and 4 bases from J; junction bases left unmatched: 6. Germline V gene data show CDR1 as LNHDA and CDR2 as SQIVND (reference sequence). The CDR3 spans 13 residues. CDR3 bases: TGTGCCAGTTGGAACAGGGGGGGCACTGAAGCTTTCTTT. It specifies CASWNRGGTEAFF. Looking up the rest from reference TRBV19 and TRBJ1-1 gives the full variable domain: DGGITQSPKYLFRKEGQNVTLSCEQNLNHDAMYWYRQDPGQGLRLIYYSQIVNDFQKGDIAEGYSVSREKKESFPLTVTSAQKNPTAFYLCASWNRGGTEAFFGQGTRLTVV.

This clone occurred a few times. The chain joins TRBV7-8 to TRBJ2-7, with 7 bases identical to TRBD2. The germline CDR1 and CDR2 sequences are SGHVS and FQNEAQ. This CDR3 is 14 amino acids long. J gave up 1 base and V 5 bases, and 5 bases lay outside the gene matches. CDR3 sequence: CASSLTGGSYEQYF. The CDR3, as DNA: TGTGCCAGCAGCCTGACGGGGGGTTCCTACGAGCAGTACTTC.

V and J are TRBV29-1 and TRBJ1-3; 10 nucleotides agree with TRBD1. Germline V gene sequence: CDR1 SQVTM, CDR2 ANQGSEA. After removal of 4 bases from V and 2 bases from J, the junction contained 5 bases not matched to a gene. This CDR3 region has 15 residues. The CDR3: CSVVAGTGAGNTIYF. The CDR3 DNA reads TGCAGCGTTGTCGCCGGGACAGGGGCTGGAAACACCATATATTTT.

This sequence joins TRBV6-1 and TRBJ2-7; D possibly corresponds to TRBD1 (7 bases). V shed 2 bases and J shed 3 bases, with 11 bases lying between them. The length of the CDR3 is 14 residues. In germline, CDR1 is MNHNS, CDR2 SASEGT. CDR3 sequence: CASSEWGDSYEQYF. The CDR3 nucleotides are TGTGCCAGCAGTGAATGGGGGGACAGCTACGAGCAGTACTTC.

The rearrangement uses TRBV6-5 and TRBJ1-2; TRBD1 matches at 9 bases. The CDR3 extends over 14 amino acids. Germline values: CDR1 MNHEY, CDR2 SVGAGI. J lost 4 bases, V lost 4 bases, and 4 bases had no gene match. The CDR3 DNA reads TGTGCCAGCAGTTCGGAGACAGGGGGCTATGGCTACACCTTC. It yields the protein CASSSETGGYGYTF.

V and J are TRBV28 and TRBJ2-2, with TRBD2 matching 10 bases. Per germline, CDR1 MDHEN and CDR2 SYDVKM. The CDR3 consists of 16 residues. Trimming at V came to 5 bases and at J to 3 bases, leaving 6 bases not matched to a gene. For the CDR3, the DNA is TGTGCCAGCAGTCCACTAGCGGGGCTTTACACCGGGGAGCTGTTTTTT. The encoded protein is CASSPLAGLYTGELFF.

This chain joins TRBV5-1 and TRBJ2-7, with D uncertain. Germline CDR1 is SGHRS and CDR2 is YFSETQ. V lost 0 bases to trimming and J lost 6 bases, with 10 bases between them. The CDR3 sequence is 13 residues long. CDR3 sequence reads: CASSLGGAGEQYF. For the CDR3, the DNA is TGCGCCAGCAGCTTGGGTGGAGCTGGCGAGCAGTACTTC.

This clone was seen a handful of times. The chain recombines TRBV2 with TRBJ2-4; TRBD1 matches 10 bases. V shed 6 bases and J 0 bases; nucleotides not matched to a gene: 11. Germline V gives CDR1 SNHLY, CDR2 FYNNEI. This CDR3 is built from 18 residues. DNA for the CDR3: TGTGCCAGCAGGCTGGACAGGGGGACGACACTAGCCAAAAACATTCAGTACTTC. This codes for CASRLDRGTTLAKNIQYF.

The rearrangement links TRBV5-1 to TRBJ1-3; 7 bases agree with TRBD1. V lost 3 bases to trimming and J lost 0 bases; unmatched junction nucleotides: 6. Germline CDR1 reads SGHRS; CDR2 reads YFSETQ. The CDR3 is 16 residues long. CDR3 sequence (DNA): TGCGCCAGCAGCTCCGGGGGACAGACCTCTGGAAACACCATATATTTT. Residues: CASSSGGQTSGNTIYF.

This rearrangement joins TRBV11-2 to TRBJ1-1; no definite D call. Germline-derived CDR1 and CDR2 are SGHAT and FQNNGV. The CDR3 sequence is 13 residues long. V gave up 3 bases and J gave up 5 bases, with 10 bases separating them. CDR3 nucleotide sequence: TGTGCCAGCAGCTTTACAAGAGGGACTGAAGCTTTCTTT. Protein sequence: CASSFTRGTEAFF.

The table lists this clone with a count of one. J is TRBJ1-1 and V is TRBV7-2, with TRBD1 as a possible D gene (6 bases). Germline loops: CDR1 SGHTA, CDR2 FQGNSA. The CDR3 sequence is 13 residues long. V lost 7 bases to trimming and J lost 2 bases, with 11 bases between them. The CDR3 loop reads CASILDSNTEAFF. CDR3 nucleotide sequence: TGTGCCAGCATATTGGACAGCAACACTGAAGCTTTCTTT.

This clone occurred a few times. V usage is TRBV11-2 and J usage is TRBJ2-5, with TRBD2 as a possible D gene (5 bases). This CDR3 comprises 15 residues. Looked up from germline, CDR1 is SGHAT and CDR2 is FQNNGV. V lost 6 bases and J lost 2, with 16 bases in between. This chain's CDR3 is CASRLGSGLQETQYF. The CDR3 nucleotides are TGTGCCAGCAGACTCGGTTCCGGACTGCAAGAGACCCAGTACTTC.

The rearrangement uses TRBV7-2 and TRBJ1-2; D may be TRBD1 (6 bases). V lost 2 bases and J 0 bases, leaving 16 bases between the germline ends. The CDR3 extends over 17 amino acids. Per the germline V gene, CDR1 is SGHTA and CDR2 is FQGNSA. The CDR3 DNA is TGTGCCAGCAGCTTAAGTGGGGGCAGAGAGACTAACTATGGCTACACCTTC. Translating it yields CASSLSGGRETNYGYTF.

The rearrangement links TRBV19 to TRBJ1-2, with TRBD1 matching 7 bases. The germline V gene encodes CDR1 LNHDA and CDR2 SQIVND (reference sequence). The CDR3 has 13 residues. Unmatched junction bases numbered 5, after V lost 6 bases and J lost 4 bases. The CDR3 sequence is CASSPDRFYGYTF. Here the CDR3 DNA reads TGTGCCAGTAGCCCGGACAGGTTCTATGGCTACACCTTC.

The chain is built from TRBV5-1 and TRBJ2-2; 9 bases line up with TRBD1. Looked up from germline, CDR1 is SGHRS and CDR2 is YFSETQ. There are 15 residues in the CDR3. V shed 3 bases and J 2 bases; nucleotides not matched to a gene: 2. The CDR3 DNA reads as TGCGCCAGCAGCTCGACAGGGGGAAACACCGGGGAGCTGTTTTTT. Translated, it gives CASSSTGGNTGELFF. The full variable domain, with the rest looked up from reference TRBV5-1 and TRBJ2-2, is KAGVTQTPRYLIKTRGQQVTLSCSPISGHRSVSWYQQTPGQGLQFLFEYFSETQRNKGNFPGRFSGRQFSNSRSEMNVSTLELGDSALYLCASSSTGGNTGELFFGEGSRLTVL.

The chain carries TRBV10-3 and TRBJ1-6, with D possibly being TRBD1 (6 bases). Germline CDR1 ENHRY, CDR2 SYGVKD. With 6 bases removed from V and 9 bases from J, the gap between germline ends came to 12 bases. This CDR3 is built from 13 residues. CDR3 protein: CAISLGTLSPLHF. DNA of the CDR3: TGTGCCATCAGCCTAGGGACACTTTCACCCCTCCACTTT.

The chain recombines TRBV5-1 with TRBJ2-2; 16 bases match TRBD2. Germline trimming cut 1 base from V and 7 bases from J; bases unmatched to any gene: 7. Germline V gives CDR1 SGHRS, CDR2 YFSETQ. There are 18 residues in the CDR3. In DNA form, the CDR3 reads TGCGCCAGCAGCTTGCTGGGACTAGCGGGGGGGCGCGGCGGGGAGCTGTTTTTT. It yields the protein CASSLLGLAGGRGGELFF.

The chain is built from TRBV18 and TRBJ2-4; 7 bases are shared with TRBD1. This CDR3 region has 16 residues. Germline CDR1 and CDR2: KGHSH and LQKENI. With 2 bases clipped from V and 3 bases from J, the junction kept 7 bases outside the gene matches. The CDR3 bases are TGTGCCAGCTCACCAGACAGGGCGCGTGGCAAAAACATTCAGTACTTC. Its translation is CASSPDRARGKNIQYF. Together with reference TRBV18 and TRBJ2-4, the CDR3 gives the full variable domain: NAGVMQNPRHLVRRRGQEARLRCSPMKGHSHVYWYRQLPEEGLKFMVYLQKENIIDESGMPKERFSAEFPKEGPSILRIQQVVRGDSAAYFCASSPDRARGKNIQYFGAGTRLSVL.

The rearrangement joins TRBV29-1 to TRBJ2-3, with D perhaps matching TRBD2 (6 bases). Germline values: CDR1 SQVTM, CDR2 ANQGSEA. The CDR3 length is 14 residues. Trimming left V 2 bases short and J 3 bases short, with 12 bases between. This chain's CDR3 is CSVESDRETDTQYF. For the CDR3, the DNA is TGCAGCGTTGAATCAGATCGGGAGACAGATACGCAGTATTTT.

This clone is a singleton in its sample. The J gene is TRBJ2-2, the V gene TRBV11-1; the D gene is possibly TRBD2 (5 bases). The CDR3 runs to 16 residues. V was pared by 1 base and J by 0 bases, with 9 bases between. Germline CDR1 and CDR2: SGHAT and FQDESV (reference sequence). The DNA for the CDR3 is TGTGCCAGCAGCTTAGTCGGGGTATCGAACACCGGGGAGCTGTTTTTT. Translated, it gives CASSLVGVSNTGELFF.

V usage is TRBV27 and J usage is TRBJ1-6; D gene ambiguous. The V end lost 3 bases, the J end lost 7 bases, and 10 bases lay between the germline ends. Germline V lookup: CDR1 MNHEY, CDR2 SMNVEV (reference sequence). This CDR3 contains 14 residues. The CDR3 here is CASSFSGENSPLHF. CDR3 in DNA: TGTGCCAGCAGTTTCTCCGGTGAGAATTCACCCCTCCACTTT.

CDR3 bases: TGTGCCAGCGCCGGGACAGAGAATCAGCCCCAGCATTTT. Its protein product is CASAGTENQPQHF. V is TRBV4-2 and J is TRBJ1-5, with 7 bases lining up with TRBD1. V lost 8 bases, J lost 4 bases, and 5 bases stayed unmatched. There are 13 residues in the CDR3. The germline V gene has CDR1 LGHNA and CDR2 YNFKEQ.

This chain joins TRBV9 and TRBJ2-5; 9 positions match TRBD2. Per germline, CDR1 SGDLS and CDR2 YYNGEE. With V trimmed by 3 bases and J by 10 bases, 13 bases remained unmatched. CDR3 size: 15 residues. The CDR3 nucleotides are TGTGCCAGCAGCGGGGGAGCGGGGGGTACAGGGGACCAGTACTTC. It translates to CASSGGAGGTGDQYF.

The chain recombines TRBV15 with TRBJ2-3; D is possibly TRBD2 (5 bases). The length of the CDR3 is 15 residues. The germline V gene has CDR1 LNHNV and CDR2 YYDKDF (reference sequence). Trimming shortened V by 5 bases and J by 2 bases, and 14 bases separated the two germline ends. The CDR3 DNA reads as TGTGCCACCAGCGGACCTCAGCGGCACACAGATACGCAGTATTTT. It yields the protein CATSGPQRHTDTQYF.